Below, one T cell receptor beta chain is given with its context. Its specificity is unknown. The germline V gene encodes CDR1 MNHNS and CDR2 SASEGT. Trimming took 10 bases from V and 0 from J, leaving 9 bases between them. The CDR3 extends over 12 amino acids. This entry is derived from a study of identical twins. Overall study results and limits: The degree of excess twin sharing was weaker in beta out-of-frame sequences. Twin-shared out-of-frame alpha sequences were enriched for low generation probability.

TCRdb independently ran MiXCR on the 5' RACE reads; one entry per CDR3 protein. In the table there are 1.5 million to 2 million distinct CDR3 sequences, less than 35% of which are singletons. This chain links TRBV6-1 with TRBJ1-2; the D gene is possibly TRBD1 (6 bases). Input material: cord blood. This clonotype originated in a newborn girl in good health. This CDR3 reads CATWDTNYGYTF. CDR3 DNA sequence: TGTGCCACCTGGGACACTAACTATGGCTACACCTTC.